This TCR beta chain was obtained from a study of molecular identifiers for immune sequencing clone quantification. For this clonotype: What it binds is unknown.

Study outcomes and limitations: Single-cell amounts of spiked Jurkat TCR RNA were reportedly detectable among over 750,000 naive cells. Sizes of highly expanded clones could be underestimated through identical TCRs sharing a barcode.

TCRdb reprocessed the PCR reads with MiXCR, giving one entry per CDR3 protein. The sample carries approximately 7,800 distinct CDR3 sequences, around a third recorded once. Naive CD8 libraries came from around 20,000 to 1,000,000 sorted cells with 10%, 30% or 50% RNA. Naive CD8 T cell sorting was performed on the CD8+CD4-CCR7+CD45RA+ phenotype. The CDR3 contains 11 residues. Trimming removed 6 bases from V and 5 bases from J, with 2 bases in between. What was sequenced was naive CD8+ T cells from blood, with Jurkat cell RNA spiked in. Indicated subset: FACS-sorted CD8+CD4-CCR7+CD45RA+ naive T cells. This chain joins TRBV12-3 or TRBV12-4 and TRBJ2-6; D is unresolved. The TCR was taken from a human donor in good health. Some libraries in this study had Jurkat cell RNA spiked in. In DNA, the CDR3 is TGTGCCAGCAGATGGGCCAACGTCCTGACTTTC. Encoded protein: CASRWANVLTF.